The rows below give T cell receptor beta chains drawn from one sample of a study of shared clonotypes between healthy human individuals. Assay: immunoSEQ multiplex PCR; the TCRdb copy retains only in-frame clones and omits some. The sample holds approximately 1,500,000 clones, 95% to 99% seen once. What was sequenced was naive CD4+ T cells sorted from blood. These receptors came from a man under 40 in good health. Each CDR3 is given with its conserved first and last residue. The D gene is left open where the match is weak. Rows may omit the clone size; those that give it use once, few, many or a size class.

V gene	clone size	D gene	J gene	CDR3 DNA	CDR3 protein
TRBV6-1	-	TRBD2	TRBJ2-7	TGTGCCAGCAGTGCGACTAGCGGGAGGTCCTACGAGCAGTACTTC	CASSATSGRSYEQYF
TRBV11-2	-	-	TRBJ2-3	TGTGCCAGCAGCTTGGGCCGAACAGGGACGAGCACAGATACGCAGTATTTT	CASSLGRTGTSTDTQYF
TRBV28	-	-	TRBJ1-2	TGTGCCAGCAGTGAGGGTCTAAACTATGGCTACACCTTC	CASSEGLNYGYTF
TRBV5-4	once	-	TRBJ1-4	TGTGCCAGCAGCAAGGCCGGTAGGGGCAGCAGGGAAAAACTGTTTTTT	CASSKAGRGSREKLFF
TRBV28	-	TRBD2	TRBJ2-7	TGTGCCAGCAGACGGGCTAGCGGAATTTCCTACGAGCAGTACTTC	CASRRASGISYEQYF
TRBV15	-	TRBD2	TRBJ2-7	TGTGCCACCGGGGGGATAAGGAGCGGGAGTGACTCCTACGAGCAGTACTTC	CATGGIRSGSDSYEQYF
TRBV7-9	-	-	TRBJ2-7	TGTGCCAGCAGCCAGGACCGGAGCTCCTACGAGCAGTACTTC	CASSQDRSSYEQYF
TRBV7-2	-	TRBD1	TRBJ1-3	TGTGCCAGCAGCTTATGGTATTCAGGGGGCGCAGACACCATATATTTT	CASSLWYSGGADTIYF
TRBV4-3	-	-	TRBJ2-7	TGCGCCAGCAGCCAAGATCCTGGGGGTTGGGAGCAGTACTTC	CASSQDPGGWEQYF
TRBV19	-	-	TRBJ2-3	TGTGCCACCGAAAATATTGGAGTAACAGATACGCAGTATTTT	CATENIGVTDTQYF
TRBV7-8	-	TRBD1	TRBJ1-2	TGTGCCAGCAGCTTAGAGAGTAGACGGACAGGGGGCATCTATGGCTACACCTTC	CASSLESRRTGGIYGYTF
TRBV5-1	-	TRBD1	TRBJ2-3	TGCGCCAGCAGCTTGCAACAGGGGCGGGCAGATACGCAGTATTTT	CASSLQQGRADTQYF
TRBV6-6	-	-	TRBJ2-3	TGTGCCACCTCCAAGCGGAGTGGCACAGATACGCAGTATTTT	CATSKRSGTDTQYF
TRBV5-1	once	TRBD2	TRBJ2-1	TGCGCCAGCAGCTTGACTAGCGGGAGTTACAATGAGCAGTTCTTC	CASSLTSGSYNEQFF
TRBV27	-	-	TRBJ2-7	TGTGCCAGCAGTTCAAAGCAACGCCAGGGCTACGAGCAGTACTTC	CASSSKQRQGYEQYF
TRBV5-6	-	-	TRBJ2-7	TGTGCCAGCAGCTTGGGCAGGGAATACGAGCAGTACTTC	CASSLGREYEQYF
TRBV10-3	-	-	TRBJ2-2	TGTGCCATCAGTGAGGACACCGGGGAGCTGTTTTTT	CAISEDTGELFF